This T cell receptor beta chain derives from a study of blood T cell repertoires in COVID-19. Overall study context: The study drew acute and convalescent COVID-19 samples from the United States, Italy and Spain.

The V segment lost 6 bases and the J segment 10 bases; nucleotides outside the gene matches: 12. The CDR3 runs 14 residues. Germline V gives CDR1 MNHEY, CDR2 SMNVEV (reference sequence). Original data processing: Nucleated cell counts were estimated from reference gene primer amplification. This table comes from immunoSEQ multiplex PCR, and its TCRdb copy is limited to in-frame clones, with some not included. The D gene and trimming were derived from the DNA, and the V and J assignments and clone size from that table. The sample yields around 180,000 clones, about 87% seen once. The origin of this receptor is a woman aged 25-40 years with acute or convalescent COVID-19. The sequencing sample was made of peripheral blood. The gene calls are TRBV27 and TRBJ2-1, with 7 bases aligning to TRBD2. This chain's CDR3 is CASRGRGDGREQFF. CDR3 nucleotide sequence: TGTGCCAGCAGGGGTCGGGGGGATGGGAGGGAGCAGTTCTTC.